Shown below are 23 T cell receptor beta chains from a single sample sequenced in a study of T cell responses to AZD1222 COVID-19 vaccine. Produced via immunoSEQ multiplex PCR; TCRdb's table is partial and in-frame only. The sample lists roughly 97,000 clones, around 86% occurring once. This sample comprised peripheral blood, obtained 28 days after the second dose of the MenACWY control vaccine. The receptors stem from an adult who received the MenACWY meningococcal vaccine as a control.

V and J are TRBV15 and TRBJ2-7, with D unresolved. This CDR3 contains 13 residues. The V and J ends lost 0 bases and 6 bases respectively, with 9 bases between them. CDR1 is LNHNV and CDR2 is YYDKDF in the germline V gene (reference sequence). CDR3 bases: TGTGCCACCAGCAGAGATGGGAACGGCGAGCAGTACTTC. Translation: CATSRDGNGEQYF. Variable domain in full (rest from reference TRBV15 and TRBJ2-7): DAMVIQNPRYQVTQFGKPVTLSCSQTLNHNVMYWYQQKSSQAPKLLFHYYDKDFNNEADTPDNFQSRRPNTSFCFLDIRSPGLGDTAMYLCATSRDGNGEQYFGPGTRLTVT.

The chain employs TRBV5-5 and TRBJ2-7, with 9 bases fitting TRBD1. The germline gives CDR1 SGHKS, CDR2 YYEKEE (reference sequence). The CDR3 is made up of 15 amino acids. V lost 4 bases, J lost 4 bases, and 9 bases stayed unmatched. CDR3 DNA: TGTGCCAGCAGCCTCACACGGGACAGGGTTTACGAGCAGTACTTC. Its translation is CASSLTRDRVYEQYF.

The chain couples TRBV28 to TRBJ2-7; D is undetermined. V was trimmed by 0 bases and J by 6 bases, leaving 3 bases between them. Germline loops: CDR1 MDHEN, CDR2 SYDVKM. The CDR3 is made up of 11 amino acids. The chain's CDR3 is CASSLWGEQYF. CDR3 coding DNA: TGTGCCAGCAGTTTATGGGGCGAGCAGTACTTC.

CDR3: CASSQGGNTEAFF. As DNA, the CDR3 is TGTGCCAGCAGCCAAGGCGGGAACACTGAAGCTTTCTTT. The chain carries TRBV3-1 (or the pseudogene TRBV3-2) and TRBJ1-1, with no clear D. The CDR3 loop spans 13 amino acids. The V and J ends lost 1 base and 1 base respectively, with 4 bases between them. Per the germline V gene, CDR1 is LGHDT and CDR2 is YNNKEL (reference sequence).

The chain is built from TRBV11-2 and TRBJ2-3; D is unclear. This CDR3 comprises 12 residues. The germline CDR1 and CDR2 sequences are SGHAT and FQNNGV. V dropped 3 bases and J dropped 3 bases, with 4 bases sitting between them. The CDR3 loop reads CASSFGTDTQYF. The CDR3 DNA is TGTGCCAGCAGCTTCGGTACAGATACGCAGTATTTT.

The chain links TRBV28 to TRBJ1-1; a weak D match, TRBD1 (5 bases). CDR3 length: 13 residues. The ends were cut back, 6 bases at V and 4 bases at J, with 12 bases in the middle. The germline V gene has CDR1 MDHEN and CDR2 SYDVKM. CDR3 region: CASRGGVSTEAFF. CDR3 DNA: TGTGCCAGCAGGGGGGGGGTTTCCACTGAAGCTTTCTTT.

The chain joins TRBV18 to TRBJ1-1; unclear D gene. The germline CDR1 and CDR2 sequences are KGHSH and LQKENI. The V gene lost 5 bases and the J gene lost 1 base, with 17 bases spanning the gap. The CDR3 runs 16 residues. The CDR3 spells CASSRPTGGGNTEAFF. CDR3 DNA sequence: TGTGCCAGCTCAAGGCCGACGGGAGGAGGGAACACTGAAGCTTTCTTT.

The J gene is TRBJ2-2, the V gene TRBV19; D possibly uses TRBD1 or TRBD2 (6 bases each). V gave up 4 bases and J gave up 7 bases, with 16 bases separating them. The CDR3 is made up of 15 amino acids. Germline loops: CDR1 LNHDA, CDR2 SQIVND (reference sequence). In DNA, the CDR3 is TGTGCCAGTAGTAACGCCGGGGGCCTTGGCGGGGAGCTGTTTTTT. Translating it yields CASSNAGGLGGELFF.

The V gene is TRBV9, the J gene TRBJ2-3; D call uncertain. V lost 0 bases, J lost 2 bases, and 19 bases lay in between. The CDR3 sequence is 18 residues long. Germline assignment: CDR1 SGDLS and CDR2 YYNGEE. The CDR3 DNA follows: TGTGCCAGCAGCGTAGGTTCCGGATTTCTCTACTCCACAGATACGCAGTATTTT. This encodes CASSVGSGFLYSTDTQYF.

This clone has just a few counts. CDR3 protein: CASSPGATNEKLFF. Written as DNA, the CDR3 is TGTGCCAGCAGCCCCGGGGCCACTAATGAAAAACTGTTTTTT. The chain employs TRBV7-6 and TRBJ1-4; D perhaps matches TRBD1 (5 bases). V dropped 5 bases and J dropped 2 bases, with 9 bases sitting between them. This CDR3 has 14 amino acids. From germline, CDR1 is SGHVS and CDR2 FNYEAQ.

The rearrangement links TRBV6-5 to TRBJ1-4; perhaps TRBD1 as D (5 bases). CDR1 and CDR2 (germline): MNHEY, SVGAGI. V gave up 2 bases and J gave up 11 bases, with 15 bases separating them. The CDR3 covers 14 residues. CDR3 residues: CASSYGVGGTKLFF. DNA for the CDR3: TGTGCCAGCAGTTACGGGGTAGGAGGGACGAAACTGTTTTTT.

J is TRBJ1-2 and V is TRBV19; 10 bases align to TRBD1. The CDR3 has 17 residues. The trim removed 5 bases at V and 6 bases at J, leaving 15 bases unmatched. From germline, CDR1 is LNHDA and CDR2 SQIVND (reference sequence). CDR3 in DNA: TGTGCCAGTAGTTTTTTGGACGTGGGACAGGGGAAGAATGGCTACACCTTC. It yields the protein CASSFLDVGQGKNGYTF. The full variable domain, in which reference TRBV19 and TRBJ1-2 provide the parts outside the CDR3, is DGGITQSPKYLFRKEGQNVTLSCEQNLNHDAMYWYRQDPGQGLRLIYYSQIVNDFQKGDIAEGYSVSREKKESFPLTVTSAQKNPTAFYLCASSFLDVGQGKNGYTFGSGTRLTVV.

This clone was observed a single time. This sequence joins TRBV7-2 and TRBJ1-5; D is possibly TRBD1 (6 bases). The germline V gene has CDR1 SGHTA and CDR2 FQGNSA. The CDR3 runs to 14 residues. The ends were cut back, 1 base at V and 7 bases at J, with 11 bases in the middle. CDR3 sequence: CASSLEGGKQPQHF. The CDR3 DNA is TGTGCCAGCAGCTTAGAGGGGGGGAAACAGCCCCAGCATTTT.

The rearrangement links TRBV11-3 to TRBJ2-5, with D perhaps assigned TRBD1 or TRBD2 (6 bases each). Trimming removed 5 bases from V and 5 bases from J, with 18 bases in between. This CDR3 is built from 15 residues. In germline, CDR1 is SGHNT, CDR2 YENEEA. In nucleotides, the CDR3 is TGTGCCAGCAGCCCCGGAGGGGGGCTTGGGGAGACCCAGTACTTC. Its translation is CASSPGGGLGETQYF.

The chain combines TRBV6-5 with TRBJ1-4; 8 bases are a match to TRBD1. Germline V lookup: CDR1 MNHEY, CDR2 SVGAGI. V lost 6 bases to trimming and J lost 6 bases; unmatched junction nucleotides: 6. The length of the CDR3 is 14 residues. The CDR3 reads CASSRTGNDEKLFF. The CDR3 DNA is TGTGCCAGCAGCCGGACAGGGAATGATGAAAAACTGTTTTTT.

The CDR3 reads CASSLAWAGQETQYF. CDR3 coding DNA: TGTGCCAGCAGCTTAGCGTGGGCAGGGCAAGAGACCCAGTACTTC. The chain recombines TRBV7-8 with TRBJ2-5; weak D call: TRBD1 (5 bases). The ends were cut back, 0 bases at V and 2 bases at J, with 10 bases in the middle. Germline CDR1 SGHVS, CDR2 FQNEAQ. The CDR3 spans 15 residues.

V usage is TRBV2 and J usage is TRBJ1-2; D perhaps matches TRBD1 (6 bases). The ends were cut back, 3 bases at V and 8 bases at J, with 16 bases in the middle. CDR1 is SNHLY and CDR2 is FYNNEI in the germline V gene. This CDR3 spans 14 amino acids. This chain's CDR3 is CASSDMVQGSGYTF. The CDR3 nucleotides are TGTGCCAGCAGTGATATGGTACAGGGTTCGGGCTACACCTTC. Variable domain in full (rest from reference TRBV2 and TRBJ1-2): EPEVTQTPSHQVTQMGQEVILRCVPISNHLYFYWYRQILGQKVEFLVSFYNNEISEKSEIFDDQFSVERPDGSNFTLKIRSTKLEDSAMYFCASSDMVQGSGYTFGSGTRLTVV.

The chain has TRBV12-5 and TRBJ2-1, with D hard to call. CDR3 length: 12 amino acids. From germline, CDR1 is LGHNT and CDR2 FRNRAP. Trimming cost V 2 bases and J 8 bases, with 7 bases left between them. CDR3 in amino acids: CASGLWNYEQFF. DNA for the CDR3: TGTGCTAGTGGTTTGTGGAACTATGAGCAGTTCTTC. Filled out from reference TRBV12-5 and TRBJ2-1, the complete variable domain reads DARVTQTPRHKVTEMGQEVTMRCQPILGHNTVFWYRQTMMQGLELLAYFRNRAPLDDSGMPKDRFSAEMPDATLATLKIQPSEPRDSAVYFCASGLWNYEQFFGPGTRLTVL.

The chain joins TRBV12-3 or TRBV12-4 to TRBJ1-5, with D possibly matching TRBD1 (6 bases). CDR3 length: 13 amino acids. Trimming took 5 bases from V and 3 from J, leaving 8 bases between them. In DNA, the CDR3 is TGTGCCAGCAGTACAGGGACCAATCAGCCCCAGCATTTT. Its translation is CASSTGTNQPQHF.

V gene TRBV5-5 combines with J gene TRBJ1-1; D is ambiguous. CDR1 and CDR2 (germline): SGHKS, YYEKEE (reference sequence). Trimming shortened V by 2 bases and J by 3 bases, and 8 bases separated the two germline ends. The CDR3 length is 13 residues. The CDR3 nucleotides read TGTGCCAGCAGCTTTCAGGTGTACACTGAAGCTTTCTTT. Residues: CASSFQVYTEAFF.

About this clone itself: A read error may produce the germline difference seen at one junction end. V gene TRBV3-1 (or the pseudogene TRBV3-2) combines with J gene TRBJ1-1; D ambiguous. Germline CDR1 LGHDT, CDR2 YNNKEL (reference sequence). The CDR3 extends over 15 amino acids. The CDR3 sequence: CASNQQRQKNTEAFF. CDR3 nucleotides: TGTGCCAGCAACCAACAGAGGCAGAAGAACACTGAAGCTTTCTTT.

The chain has TRBV24-1 and TRBJ2-3; weak D call: TRBD2 (5 bases). V gave up 0 bases and J gave up 4 bases, with 13 bases separating them. This CDR3 comprises 16 residues. Per germline, CDR1 KGHDR and CDR2 SFDVKD. CDR3 protein: CATSDLGHRGSDTQYF. In DNA, the CDR3 is TGTGCCACCAGTGATTTGGGTCACCGGGGATCAGATACGCAGTATTTT.

The chain joins TRBV19 to TRBJ1-1, with unresolved D. Germline V gene sequence: CDR1 LNHDA, CDR2 SQIVND (reference sequence). This CDR3 has 15 amino acids. V gave up 3 bases and J gave up 2 bases, with 13 bases separating them. Here the CDR3 reads CASSMGRPPNTEAFF. CDR3 sequence (DNA): TGTGCCAGTAGTATGGGCAGGCCTCCAAACACTGAAGCTTTCTTT.